Sequencing of this T cell receptor beta chain was carried out in a study of T cell responses to AZD1222 COVID-19 vaccine. This CDR3 is built from 16 residues. V was trimmed by 0 bases and J by 0 bases, leaving 6 bases between them. Germline V gene data show CDR1 as KGHSH and CDR2 as LQKENI. Some clones are missing from TCRdb's copy, which holds only in-frame ones; the method was immunoSEQ multiplex PCR. The sample consists of around 120,000 clones, roughly 91% of them appearing once. Of note for this clone: Its target is unknown.

Study conclusions and caveats: Spike-specific TCR depth and breadth grew after two AZD1222 doses. Unmutated regions of variants are reportedly targeted by nearly half of spike-specific TCRs.

The receptor was isolated from an adult in good health. This material consisted of peripheral blood, taken on day 0 of AZD1222 vaccination. V gene TRBV18 combines with J gene TRBJ2-6; D is ambiguous. This CDR3 reads CASSPPIDSGANVLTF. The DNA for the CDR3 is TGTGCCAGCTCACCACCCATAGACTCTGGGGCCAACGTCCTGACTTTC.